This is a list of T cell receptor beta chains from one sample in a study of beta chain features in type 1 diabetes. The method was immunoSEQ multiplex PCR; TCRdb's version includes in-frame clones alone and lacks a portion of them. Here the sample spans approximately 400,000 clones, about 15% being singletons. The sample was naive CD4+ T cells from blood. The receptors originated from a young woman in good health. The CDR3 runs from the conserved cysteine through the conserved F or W. Each record gives: V gene, clone size, CDR3 length, J gene, D gene, CDR3 DNA, CDR3 protein. A D gene is named only where the DNA matches it firmly. Size values are once, few and many counts, or a class for expanded clones, and some rows have none.

V: TRBV11-2; size: -; length: 18; J: TRBJ2-1; D: TRBD1; DNA: TGTGCCAGCAGCTTGGACAGGGGCACATCTAGCTCCTACAATGAGCAGTTCTTC; CDR3: CASSLDRGTSSSYNEQFF
V: TRBV30; size: few; length: 15; J: TRBJ2-1; D: -; DNA: TGTGCCTGGAGTACCAATACCGGGGGAAGAAATGAGCAGTTCTTC; CDR3: CAWSTNTGGRNEQFF
V: TRBV18; size: -; length: 14; J: TRBJ2-5; D: TRBD1; DNA: TGTGCCAGCTCATCCGGGACAGGGAGGGGGACCCAGTACTTC; CDR3: CASSSGTGRGTQYF
V: TRBV29-1; size: few; length: 12; J: TRBJ1-5; D: -; DNA: TGCAGCGTTGGTGAGTCTGGTCAGCCCCAGCATTTT; CDR3: CSVGESGQPQHF
V: TRBV6-1; size: -; length: 14; J: TRBJ2-1; D: -; DNA: TGTGCCAGCAGAGAAGGACAGCTCAGGGATGAGCAGTTCTTC; CDR3: CASREGQLRDEQFF
V: TRBV29-1; size: few; length: 14; J: TRBJ2-1; D: TRBD2; DNA: TGCAGCGCCGGACGACTAGCGGGTGACAATGAGCAGTTCTTC; CDR3: CSAGRLAGDNEQFF
V: TRBV27; size: few; length: 16; J: TRBJ2-4; D: TRBD2; DNA: TGTGCCAGCAGTCCGGGGACTAGCGGGAGTGTATACATTCAGTACTTC; CDR3: CASSPGTSGSVYIQYF
V: TRBV6-6; size: -; length: 13; J: TRBJ1-1; D: TRBD1; DNA: TGTGCCAGCAGCCAAGCAGGGGGCACTGAAGCTTTCTTT; CDR3: CASSQAGGTEAFF
V: TRBV11-3; size: -; length: 14; J: TRBJ2-2; D: TRBD2; DNA: TGTGCCAGCAGACGCGGACTAGACACCGGGGAGCTGTTTTTT; CDR3: CASRRGLDTGELFF
V: TRBV10-3; size: -; length: 12; J: TRBJ2-7; D: TRBD1; DNA: TGTGCCATCACAGGGGGTTATGACGAGCAGTACTTC; CDR3: CAITGGYDEQYF
V: TRBV18; size: -; length: 16; J: TRBJ2-5; D: TRBD2; DNA: TGTGCCAGCTCACCGGGGACTAGCGGGAGTAAAGAGACCCAGTACTTC; CDR3: CASSPGTSGSKETQYF
V: TRBV20-1; size: once; length: 11; J: TRBJ2-3; D: -; DNA: TGCACCGCCGGGAGCACAGATACGCAGTATTTT; CDR3: CTAGSTDTQYF
V: TRBV28; size: -; length: 15; J: TRBJ2-3; D: TRBD2; DNA: TGTGCCAGCAGTCCGACTAGCGGGAGCACAGATACGCAGTATTTT; CDR3: CASSPTSGSTDTQYF
V: TRBV5-6; size: few; length: 14; J: TRBJ2-3; D: -; DNA: TGTGCCACCGCGGACACCCCTAGCACAGATACGCAGTATTTT; CDR3: CATADTPSTDTQYF
V: TRBV29-1; size: few; length: 12; J: TRBJ1-2; D: TRBD1; DNA: TGCAGCGTCGGACAGGACGGCTATGGCTACACCTTC; CDR3: CSVGQDGYGYTF
V: TRBV29-1; size: -; length: 14; J: TRBJ1-5; D: -; DNA: TGCAGCGTTACACAGGGTAATTGGGATCAGCCCCAGCATTTT; CDR3: CSVTQGNWDQPQHF
V: TRBV18; size: -; length: 15; J: TRBJ1-5; D: TRBD1; DNA: TGTGCCAGCTCACCCGGGACAGGGGTCGTGCAGCCCCAGCATTTT; CDR3: CASSPGTGVVQPQHF
V: TRBV29-1; size: -; length: 13; J: TRBJ2-1; D: -; DNA: TGCAGCGTTGAAGATCGAGGCCAGCCAATAGAGTTCTTC; CDR3: CSVEDRGQPIEFF